This T cell receptor (beta chain) was profiled in a study of cytotoxic CD8 clonotypes in ibrutinib-treated CLL. At the level of the study: Median treatment time before response sampling was eleven to twelve months, range 6 to 36.

As concerns this clone: Antigen specificity is unknown.

V dropped 3 bases and J dropped 5; count of bases not matched to a gene: 1. The CDR3 sequence is 13 residues long. The germline gives CDR1 SGHVS, CDR2 FQNEAQ. Study results and caveats: Clonality showed a rise at ibrutinib response that reversed toward baseline at progression. Baseline values of clonality outstripped age-matched healthy donors and followed circulating CD8+ T-cell counts.

The authors obtained roughly 2 micrograms of genomic DNA from cryopreserved PBMCs for TCR beta libraries. Assay: immunoSEQ multiplex PCR; the TCRdb copy retains only in-frame clones and omits some. This table holds tens of thousands of clones, 70% to 90% found once. V usage is TRBV7-8 and J usage is TRBJ2-4, with 7 bases aligning to TRBD1. The source material was PBMCs, sampled after 24 months of ibrutinib treatment. This TCR came from a human donor with chronic lymphocytic leukemia. The CDR3 bases are TGTGCCAGCAGCTTGGGACAGCAAAACATTCAGTACTTC. As protein: CASSLGQQNIQYF.